The next 8 T cell receptor beta chains were all read from a single sample in a study of identical twins. One entry per CDR3 protein results from TCRdb running MiXCR on the 5' RACE reads. The sample lists roughly 690,000 distinct CDR3 sequences, 20% to 25% occurring once. The data also belong to a second study, concerning T cells expressing NK-cell markers.

Sequencing was carried out using PBMCs. These receptors came from a woman aged 18-30 years in good health.

In its sample, this clonotype was seen many times. Its ends do not fully match the called genes, so a read error is possible. This chain joins TRBV6-1 and TRBJ2-1; D may match TRBD1 or TRBD2 (5 bases each). Germline V gene sequence: CDR1 MNHNS, CDR2 SASEGT. This CDR3 spans 15 amino acids. The CDR3 DNA sequence: TGTGCCAGCAGAGAAGGGACGCCGGGAACCAATGAGCAGTTCTTC. It is translated as CASREGTPGTNEQFF.

The chain uses TRBV10-2 and TRBJ2-5; TRBD2 matches 10 bases. The CDR3 has 16 residues. J lost 2 bases, V lost 5 bases, and 8 bases had no gene match. The germline CDR1 and CDR2 sequences are WSHSY and SAAADI. CDR3 nucleotide sequence: TGCGCCAGCAGTAATGGGCTAGCGGGGGCTCAAGAGACCCAGTACTTC. Protein product: CASSNGLAGAQETQYF.

This clonotype was observed a few times. V is TRBV12-3 or TRBV12-4 and J is TRBJ1-1; D unclear. The V end was cut by 2 bases, the J end by 11 bases, with 12 bases between. The CDR3 runs 12 residues. In nucleotides, the CDR3 is TGTGCCAGCAGTTTATGGGAGCAGGAGGCTTTCTTT. Translation gives CASSLWEQEAFF.

In its sample, this clonotype was seen many times. This chain links TRBV18 with TRBJ2-1; 13 nucleotides line up with TRBD2. The CDR3 runs 14 residues. Germline CDR1 KGHSH, CDR2 LQKENI. With 2 bases clipped from V and 14 bases from J, the junction kept 6 bases outside the gene matches. As DNA, the CDR3 is TGTGCCAGCTCACCAAATACTAGCGGGAGGGAGGAGTTCTTC. Translated: CASSPNTSGREEFF.

This clonotype was counted only a few times. This chain joins TRBV6-1 and TRBJ2-1; a possible D gene is TRBD1 (5 bases). V was pared by 6 bases and J by 6 bases, with 12 bases between. The CDR3 contains 13 residues. Germline V gene lookup returns CDR1 MNHNS and CDR2 SASEGT. The CDR3 DNA is TGTGCCAGCAGGGAGACCCAGGGCAATGAGCAGTTCTTC. It codes for CASRETQGNEQFF.

The rearrangement joins TRBV11-3 to TRBJ2-2; TRBD2 agrees at 13 bases. The CDR3 is 15 residues long. Germline values: CDR1 SGHNT, CDR2 YENEEA. V lost 4 bases and J lost 6; bases outside the gene matches: 2. CDR3: CASSSGTSGAGELFF. DNA for the CDR3: TGTGCCAGCAGCTCCGGGACTAGCGGGGCCGGGGAGCTGTTTTTT.

This chain links TRBV7-2 with TRBJ2-1; no firm D call. The CDR3 totals 15 residues. Germline assignment: CDR1 SGHTA and CDR2 FQGNSA. The V gene lost 1 base and the J gene lost 4 bases, with 11 bases spanning the gap. The CDR3 nucleotides read TGTGCCAGCAGCTTAGGGGTCGGGCTGTACAATGAGCAGTTCTTC. This gives the protein CASSLGVGLYNEQFF. The full variable domain, its missing parts supplied by reference TRBV7-2 and TRBJ2-1, is GAGVSQSPSNKVTEKGKDVELRCDPISGHTALYWYRQSLGQGLEFLIYFQGNSAPDKSGLPSDRFSAERTGGSVSTLTIQRTQQEDSAVYLCASSLGVGLYNEQFFGPGTRLTVL.

The chain carries TRBV20-1 and TRBJ2-6; no clear D. The CDR3 has 14 residues. V lost 6 bases and J 3 bases, leaving 12 bases between the germline ends. The V gene's germline CDR1 is DFQATT and CDR2 SNEGSKA (reference sequence). The CDR3 DNA reads TGCAGTGCGCCGTACTACCTTGGGGCCAACGTCCTGACTTTC. Its translation is CSAPYYLGANVLTF.